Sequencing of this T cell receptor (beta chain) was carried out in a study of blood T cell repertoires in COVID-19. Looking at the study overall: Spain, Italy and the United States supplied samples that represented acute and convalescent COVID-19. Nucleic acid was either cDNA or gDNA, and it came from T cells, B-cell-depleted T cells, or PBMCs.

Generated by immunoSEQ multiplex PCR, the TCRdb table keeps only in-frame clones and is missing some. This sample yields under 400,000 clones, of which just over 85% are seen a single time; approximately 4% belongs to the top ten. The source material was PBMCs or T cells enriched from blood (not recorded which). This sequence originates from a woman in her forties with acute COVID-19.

CDR3 amino acids: CASSPFGTLDSPLHF. DNA of the CDR3: TGTGCCAGCTCACCATTCGGGACACTCGATTCACCCCTCCACTTT. The genes are TRBV18 and TRBJ1-6, with D perhaps TRBD1 (6 bases). Trimming removed 2 bases at V and 8 bases at J, with 13 bases between. Germline CDR1 and CDR2: KGHSH and LQKENI. CDR3 size: 15 residues.